This passage covers 28 T cell receptor beta chains from one sample sequenced in a study of T-cell memory formation after mild COVID-19. TCRdb analysed the 5' RACE reads with MiXCR anew, one entry per CDR3 protein. The repertoire has roughly 68,000 distinct CDR3 sequences, 16% of them found once; the top ten carry 25% to 35%. The sequenced sample consisted of PBMCs or a T cell subset sorted from them (not recorded which). The receptors originated from an adult woman who had mild COVID-19 (a few samples of this study predate the infection). Cell type and time point are not known.

CDR3 in DNA: TGTGCCTGGAGTGTATTGCCCCACCCTAGTGGTGAGCAGTTCTTC. This translates into CAWSVLPHPSGEQFF. The gene calls are TRBV30 and TRBJ2-1; D is undetermined. CDR1 is GTSNPN, CDR2 SVGIG, per germline (reference sequence). There are 15 residues in the CDR3. The V gene lost 0 bases and the J gene lost 9 bases, with 18 bases spanning the gap. Full variable domain (remainder filled in from reference TRBV30 and TRBJ2-1): SQTIHQWPATLVQPVGSPLSLECTVEGTSNPNLYWYRQAAGRGLQLLFYSVGIGQISSEVPQNLSASRPQDRQFILSSKKLLLSDSGFYLCAWSVLPHPSGEQFFGPGTRLTVL.

This clonotype has more than one count but fewer than ten. The chain employs TRBV5-1 and TRBJ2-7, with D possibly being TRBD2 (6 bases). With 5 bases removed from V and 5 bases from J, the gap between germline ends came to 20 bases. CDR3 length: 15 amino acids. Germline assignment: CDR1 SGHRS and CDR2 YFSETQ. This CDR3 is CASSDLAPDTNEQYF. The CDR3 DNA follows: TGCGCCAGCAGTGACCTAGCGCCCGATACCAACGAGCAGTACTTC.

The chain recombines TRBV5-1 with TRBJ2-1, with TRBD2 matching 10 bases. CDR1 SGHRS and CDR2 YFSETQ come from the germline V gene. V shed 2 bases, J shed 9 bases, and the junction held 8 bases outside the gene matches. The CDR3 consists of 15 residues. CDR3 in amino acids: CASSFASGSLLEQFF. DNA of the CDR3: TGCGCCAGCAGCTTCGCTAGCGGGAGTTTGCTTGAGCAGTTCTTC.

The chain uses TRBV2 and TRBJ1-5, with unresolved D. In germline, CDR1 is SNHLY, CDR2 FYNNEI. Trimming stripped 6 bases from V and 5 bases from J, with 11 bases between. The CDR3 length is 13 residues. Written as DNA, the CDR3 is TGTGCCAGCAGCGGACTGATGCATCAGCCCCAGCATTTT. This sequence encodes CASSGLMHQPQHF.

This chain joins TRBV5-1 and TRBJ1-1; weak D call: TRBD1 (5 bases). CDR1 and CDR2 (germline): SGHRS, YFSETQ. CDR3 length equals 16 residues. V shed 4 bases and J shed 1 base, with 17 bases lying between them. The DNA of the CDR3 is TGCGCCAGCAGCCTGTATCCCGGGACTTCGAACACTGAAGCTTTCTTT. Residues: CASSLYPGTSNTEAFF.

The chain links TRBV9 to TRBJ2-7, with 8 bases lining up with TRBD2. V dropped 3 bases and J dropped 7; count of bases not matched to a gene: 9. The CDR3 runs to 14 residues. Germline assignment: CDR1 SGDLS and CDR2 YYNGEE. CDR3 nucleotides: TGTGCCAGCAGCGAGGCTAGCGGGCCTACGGAGCAGTACTTC. It translates to CASSEASGPTEQYF.

This clonotype occurred a few times. This chain joins TRBV5-1 and TRBJ1-1; D ambiguous. Germline V gene lookup returns CDR1 SGHRS and CDR2 YFSETQ. Trimming pared 2 bases from V and 3 bases from J, leaving 11 bases between. The CDR3 consists of 14 residues. For the CDR3, the DNA is TGCGCCAGCAGCTTTAGTAGCGGGGACACTGAAGCTTTCTTT. Its protein is CASSFSSGDTEAFF.

This clonotype was detected many times. The rearrangement links TRBV24-1 to TRBJ2-3, with D possibly matching TRBD2 (6 bases). V shed 1 base and J shed 6 bases, with 13 bases lying between them. The CDR3 contains 15 residues. From germline, CDR1 is KGHDR and CDR2 SFDVKD. DNA for the CDR3: TGTGCCACCAGTGATTTCTCCGGGAGACTCGATACGCAGTATTTT. As protein: CATSDFSGRLDTQYF.

The V gene is TRBV5-1, the J gene TRBJ2-1; TRBD1 aligns across 8 bases. After removal of 7 bases from V and 0 bases from J, the junction contained 3 bases not matched to a gene. The CDR3 sequence is 14 residues long. CDR1 and CDR2 (germline): SGHRS, YFSETQ. The CDR3, as DNA: TGCGCCAGCCGACAGGGGAGCTCCTACAATGAGCAGTTCTTC. Protein product: CASRQGSSYNEQFF.

A few counts support this clonotype. This chain uses TRBV11-3 with TRBJ2-7; D is ambiguous. Germline CDR1 and CDR2: SGHNT and YENEEA. CDR3 length equals 14 residues. Between the trimmed V and J ends, which lost 5 bases and 2 bases, there was a span of 13 bases. The CDR3 DNA sequence: TGTGCCAGCAGCCCCCTCGGGCCAGCCTACGAGCAGTACTTC. Residues: CASSPLGPAYEQYF.

The CDR3 DNA follows: TGTGCCAGCAGCGCCGGACAGGGATGGCGGGAGACCCAGTACTTC. Translated: CASSAGQGWRETQYF. The rearrangement uses TRBV7-9 and TRBJ2-5, with 8 bases that match TRBD1. The CDR3 loop spans 15 amino acids. CDR1 SEHNR and CDR2 FQNEAQ come from the germline V gene (reference sequence). Losses at the gene ends were 5 bases for V and 5 bases for J; bases not matched to a gene: 10.

This clonotype occurred a few times. The rearrangement links TRBV27 to TRBJ2-7; no clear D. V lost 3 bases and J lost 4, with 10 bases in between. The CDR3 is made up of 13 amino acids. Germline V gene sequence: CDR1 MNHEY, CDR2 SMNVEV (reference sequence). In DNA, the CDR3 is TGTGCCAGCAGTTTTAACCCCAGATACGAGCAGTACTTC. Its translation: CASSFNPRYEQYF.

This clonotype came up a few times. V and J are TRBV7-3 and TRBJ2-7, with no clear D. This CDR3 has 17 amino acids. Trimming shortened V by 5 bases and J by 4 bases, and 24 bases separated the two germline ends. The germline V gene has CDR1 SGHTA and CDR2 FQGTGA. In nucleotides, the CDR3 is TGTGCCAGCAGCCCCCACCCTTTGGGATTGGCTGGGTACGAGCAGTACTTC. Its translation: CASSPHPLGLAGYEQYF. Using reference TRBV7-3 and TRBJ2-7 for the parts outside the CDR3, the full variable domain is GAGVSQTPSNKVTEKGKYVELRCDPISGHTALYWYRQSLGQGPEFLIYFQGTGAADDSGLPNDRFFAVRPEGSVSTLKIQRTERGDSAVYLCASSPHPLGLAGYEQYFGPGTRLTVT.

This clonotype appeared a few times. The rearrangement uses TRBV21-1 and TRBJ2-1. TRBV21-1 is annotated as a pseudogene. The CDR3 covers 16 residues. CDR3 sequence reads: CASSKLEGSSYNEQFF. DNA for the CDR3: TGTGCCAGCAGCAAACTAGAGGGGAGCTCCTACAATGAGCAGTTCTTC.

The table lists this clonotype with a few counts. The rearrangement uses TRBV4-1 and TRBJ2-5; D may match TRBD1 or TRBD2 (5 bases each). Germline lookup yields CDR1 MGHRA and CDR2 YSYEKL. Deletions cut 5 bases from V and 5 bases from J, with 21 bases between. The CDR3 has 16 residues. The CDR3 coding sequence is TGCGCCAGCAGCTCGACCCCGGGGCAGCAGGTGGAGACCCAGTACTTC. It translates to CASSSTPGQQVETQYF.

V usage is TRBV7-9 and J usage is TRBJ2-1; D ambiguous. The CDR3 runs 12 residues. The germline V gene encodes CDR1 SEHNR and CDR2 FQNEAQ (reference sequence). Deletions cut 5 bases from V and 15 bases from J, with 17 bases between. CDR3 region: CASSPSTISLFF. As DNA, the CDR3 is TGTGCCAGCAGCCCTAGTACCATTAGCCTGTTCTTC.

The chain is built from TRBV11-2 and TRBJ2-2; no reliable D call. This CDR3 contains 15 residues. Germline V gives CDR1 SGHAT, CDR2 FQNNGV. V was shortened by 3 bases and J by 8 bases, with 16 bases between the two germline ends. The CDR3 DNA reads as TGTGCCAGCAGCTTTTACCCCGACGCGGAAGGGGAGCTGTTTTTT. This encodes CASSFYPDAEGELFF.

This chain links TRBV20-1 with TRBJ1-1, with unresolved D. Germline CDR1 is DFQATT and CDR2 is SNEGSKA (reference sequence). The CDR3 runs 16 residues. V was cut by 5 bases and J by 4 bases, with 23 bases left in between. This CDR3 is CSAFPTAQVFVTEAFF. In nucleotides, the CDR3 is TGCAGTGCTTTCCCCACGGCTCAGGTCTTTGTCACTGAAGCTTTCTTT.

CDR3 nucleotide sequence: TGCGCCAGCAGCCAAGATCCTAGCGGGAGAGGTGAGCAGTACTTC. Its translation: CASSQDPSGRGEQYF. The chain couples TRBV4-1 to TRBJ2-7; 10 bases fit TRBD2. CDR1 and CDR2 (germline): MGHRA, YSYEKL. The CDR3 is 15 residues long. V lost 0 bases and J lost 7; bases outside the gene matches: 6.

This clonotype was found many times. This sequence joins TRBV29-1 and TRBJ2-3; 13 bases match TRBD2. Per the germline V gene, CDR1 is SQVTM and CDR2 is ANQGSEA. The CDR3 runs 17 residues. J lost 0 bases, V lost 6 bases, and 9 bases had no gene match. This chain's CDR3 is CSVTGTSGVVSTDTQYF. The CDR3 DNA reads as TGCAGCGTCACCGGGACTAGCGGGGTGGTAAGCACAGATACGCAGTATTTT.

This chain joins TRBV7-6 and TRBJ2-1; D gene ambiguous. The V end was cut by 0 bases, the J end by 3 bases, with 9 bases between. Per the germline V gene, CDR1 is SGHVS and CDR2 is FNYEAQ. CDR3 length: 15 amino acids. CDR3: CASSLAGRNYNEQFF. CDR3 nucleotides: TGTGCCAGCAGCTTAGCGGGTCGGAACTACAATGAGCAGTTCTTC.

The chain has TRBV6-2 or TRBV6-3 and TRBJ2-3; 7 nucleotides line up with TRBD2. CDR1 and CDR2 (germline): MNHEY, SVGEGT. The CDR3 is 15 residues long. The junction had 7 bases not matched to a gene; V was cut back by 3 bases and J by 4 bases. CDR3 DNA sequence: TGTGCCAGCAGTTATGTTTCTAGCGGATCAGATACGCAGTATTTT. It encodes CASSYVSSGSDTQYF.

V usage is TRBV12-3 or TRBV12-4 and J usage is TRBJ1-2, with 7 bases matching TRBD1. V lost 1 base to trimming and J lost 5 bases; unmatched junction nucleotides: 4. This CDR3 spans 14 amino acids. CDR3 protein: CASSLGQGIYGYTF. The DNA of the CDR3 is TGTGCCAGCAGTTTAGGACAGGGAATTTATGGCTACACCTTC.

This clonotype was counted a few times. The chain couples TRBV9 to TRBJ2-5, with a weak D call TRBD2 (6 bases). The CDR3 is 14 amino acids. CDR1 SGDLS and CDR2 YYNGEE come from the germline V gene. Trimming removed 3 bases at V and 2 bases at J, with 11 bases between. The CDR3 spells CASSAGVRQETQYF. CDR3 DNA sequence: TGTGCCAGCAGCGCGGGGGTGAGACAAGAGACCCAGTACTTC.

V is TRBV9 and J is TRBJ2-7; D remains unclear. The CDR3 covers 13 residues. Germline lookup yields CDR1 SGDLS and CDR2 YYNGEE. V shed 0 bases and J shed 3 bases, with 7 bases lying between them. The CDR3 protein is CASSVVPDYEQYF. The DNA for the CDR3 is TGTGCCAGCAGCGTAGTCCCGGACTACGAGCAGTACTTC.

The chain employs TRBV5-1 and TRBJ2-3; D is ambiguous. Trimming cost V 5 bases and J 2 bases, with 12 bases left between them. Germline CDR1 SGHRS, CDR2 YFSETQ. The CDR3 contains 14 residues. CDR3 in amino acids: CASRLGDLTDTQYF. The CDR3 nucleotides read TGCGCCAGCAGATTAGGAGACCTCACAGATACGCAGTATTTT.

This clonotype was seen a handful of times. This chain connects TRBV29-1 to TRBJ2-7, with D possibly TRBD2 on 6 matching bases. Germline V gene data show CDR1 as SQVTM and CDR2 as ANQGSEA. V lost 3 bases to trimming and J lost 4 bases, with 7 bases between them. This CDR3 region has 11 residues. This CDR3 is CSVDGGYEQYF. CDR3 DNA: TGCAGCGTTGATGGGGGGTACGAGCAGTACTTC.

V gene TRBV29-1 combines with J gene TRBJ1-5; tentatively, D is TRBD1 (5 bases). Trimming took off 4 bases at V and 7 bases at J, with 14 bases between the two ends. The V gene's germline CDR1 is SQVTM and CDR2 ANQGSEA. The CDR3 runs 13 residues. The CDR3 nucleotides are TGCAGCGTTGGATCAGGGTCCGGGCAGCCCCAGCATTTT. It specifies CSVGSGSGQPQHF.